These 22 T cell receptor beta chains came from one sample sequenced in a study of T cell repertoires in cytomegalovirus infection (dated 2019 in TCRdb). No antigen is known for these receptors. The treatment or condition label here, explained by the study, means: in vitro stimulation with specific CMV peptide epitopes to enrich CMV-specific T cells. Sequencing relied on an Illumina HiSeq 1500. Using fastp trimming at Q25 and MiXCR clonotype assembly, TCRdb reanalyzed the public sequencing data and kept in-frame beta chains. Rows with one shared CDR3 protein collapse into an entry with the most common genes and DNA. A total of approximately 600,000 distinct CDR3 sequences appear in this sample, over 35% of them only once. Jointly, the top ten make up 48% of the sample. The specimen was cultured PBMCs, collected from culture after CMV antigen stimulation. These receptors originate from a human donor in good health (CMV status not recorded). Some clones in this sample may be carry-over from other donors' samples.

The chain couples TRBV10-3 to TRBJ2-5, with 8 bases fitting TRBD2. CDR1 is ENHRY, CDR2 SYGVKD, per germline. The J segment lost 4 bases and the V segment lost 3 bases, leaving 1 base of the junction unmatched. The CDR3 is made up of 13 amino acids. CDR3 region: CAISETSGETQYF. For the CDR3, the DNA is TGTGCCATCAGTGAAACTAGCGGAGAGACCCAGTACTTC.

V and J are TRBV7-9 and TRBJ1-3; D remains unclear. Germline V CDR1 and CDR2: SEHNR, FQNEAQ (reference sequence). The germline V and J ends were trimmed by 8 bases and 0 bases, with 14 bases remaining between them. This CDR3 is built from 15 residues. In DNA, the CDR3 is TGTGCCAGCGTCGACCGAGGGTTCTCTGGAAACACCATATATTTT. Translating it yields CASVDRGFSGNTIYF.

This rearrangement joins TRBV4-1 to TRBJ1-1, with 10 bases aligning to TRBD1. This CDR3 comprises 14 residues. Germline V gene sequence: CDR1 MGHRA, CDR2 YSYEKL. J was trimmed by 9 bases and V by 3 bases; bases with no gene match: 7. CDR3: CASSQGQGSIQAFF. CDR3 coding DNA: TGCGCCAGCAGCCAGGGACAGGGGTCTATCCAAGCTTTCTTT.

This chain connects TRBV6-5 to TRBJ2-2, with 7 bases lining up with TRBD1. The CDR3 is 14 residues long. J lost 4 bases, V lost 6 bases, and 5 bases had no gene match. CDR1 and CDR2 from the germline V gene are MNHEY and SVGAGI. CDR3 sequence: CASSLGTVTGELFF. The DNA for the CDR3 is TGTGCCAGCAGCCTGGGGACAGTCACCGGGGAGCTGTTTTTT.

The chain combines TRBV18 with TRBJ2-2, with D uncertain. Trimming stripped 0 bases from V and 6 bases from J, with 8 bases between. The CDR3 consists of 14 residues. Germline CDR1 is KGHSH and CDR2 is LQKENI. CDR3 loop: CASSPPRVPGELFF. In DNA, the CDR3 is TGTGCCAGCTCACCACCGAGAGTCCCCGGGGAGCTGTTTTTT. Together with reference TRBV18 and TRBJ2-2, the CDR3 gives the full variable domain: NAGVMQNPRHLVRRRGQEARLRCSPMKGHSHVYWYRQLPEEGLKFMVYLQKENIIDESGMPKERFSAEFPKEGPSILRIQQVVRGDSAAYFCASSPPRVPGELFFGEGSRLTVL.

This clonotype was detected many times. This chain links TRBV7-2 with TRBJ2-7, with D uncertain. Germline CDR1 SGHTA, CDR2 FQGNSA. Trimming took 2 bases from V and 7 from J, leaving 9 bases between them. The CDR3 consists of 12 residues. CDR3 bases: TGTGCCAGCAGCTTATACTCACGAGAGCAGTACTTC. Protein sequence: CASSLYSREQYF.

This clonotype has a count of ten or more. The chain recombines TRBV7-2 with TRBJ1-6; weak D call: TRBD1 (5 bases). The V end lost 1 base, the J end lost 9 bases, and 16 bases lay between the germline ends. This CDR3 contains 16 residues. The V gene's germline CDR1 is SGHTA and CDR2 FQGNSA. As DNA, the CDR3 is TGTGCCAGCAGCTTAGAGCCAGGGAGCGGGATTTCACCCCTCCACTTT. This gives the protein CASSLEPGSGISPLHF.

This clonotype was counted once. The chain couples TRBV12-5 to TRBJ1-2; 7 nucleotides agree with TRBD1. V trimming: 2 bases; J trimming: 7 bases; junction bases outside the gene matches: 4. Germline assignment: CDR1 LGHNT and CDR2 FRNRAP. The length of the CDR3 is 13 residues. The CDR3 protein is CASGLTGEGGYTF. The DNA for the CDR3 is TGTGCTAGTGGTTTGACAGGGGAAGGTGGCTACACCTTC.

This chain links TRBV4-2 with TRBJ1-3; no firm D call. This CDR3 has 16 residues. Trimming cost V 5 bases and J 0 bases, with 14 bases left between them. Germline V gene sequence: CDR1 LGHNA, CDR2 YNFKEQ. CDR3 region: CASSNNPANSGNTIYF. The CDR3 bases are TGTGCCAGCAGCAACAACCCAGCGAACTCTGGAAACACCATATATTTT.

The J gene is TRBJ1-5, the V gene TRBV28; 10 nucleotides agree with TRBD1. The germline gives CDR1 MDHEN, CDR2 SYDVKM. CDR3 length: 13 residues. Trimming took 10 bases from V and 6 from J; bases not matched to a gene: 6. In DNA form, the CDR3 reads TGTGCCACCAGGACAGGGGGGACTCAGCCCCAGCATTTT. Translated, it gives CATRTGGTQPQHF.

This chain joins TRBV6-2 or TRBV6-3 and TRBJ2-7, with 8 bases fitting TRBD2. This CDR3 has 16 residues. V gave up 8 bases and J gave up 4 bases; unmatched junction bases: 16. Looked up from germline, CDR1 is MNHEY and CDR2 is SVGEGT. CDR3 in amino acids: CASRGGRSDVNYEQYF. The CDR3 DNA follows: TGTGCCAGCCGCGGGGGGAGGTCGGATGTCAATTACGAGCAGTACTTC.

The V gene is TRBV27, the J gene TRBJ2-3; D is unresolved. This CDR3 contains 15 residues. Germline V gene sequence: CDR1 MNHEY, CDR2 SMNVEV (reference sequence). The germline V and J ends were trimmed by 2 bases and 6 bases, with 15 bases remaining between them. CDR3 loop: CASSLRPGRLDTQYF. DNA of the CDR3: TGTGCCAGCAGTTTAAGGCCAGGCAGGTTGGATACGCAGTATTTT.

This clonotype was seen a handful of times. This CDR3 reads CASSLSGMSSYNEQFF. CDR3 nucleotide sequence: TGCGCCAGCAGCCTCAGCGGGATGAGCTCCTACAATGAGCAGTTCTTC. The gene calls are TRBV4-3 and TRBJ2-1; 7 bases are shared with TRBD2. The CDR3 runs 16 residues. Germline assignment: CDR1 LGHNA and CDR2 YSLEER. Losses at the gene ends were 4 bases for V and 0 bases for J; bases not matched to a gene: 6.

This clonotype was found a few times. This sequence joins TRBV7-9 and TRBJ1-2; 8 bases align to TRBD1. CDR1 and CDR2 (germline): SEHNR, FQNEAQ (reference sequence). The V gene end was trimmed by 1 base and the J gene end by 8 bases; junction bases not matched to a gene: 12. The CDR3 loop spans 16 amino acids. This CDR3 is CASSLGGTGAFRGYTF. The CDR3 DNA follows: TGTGCCAGCAGCTTAGGAGGGACAGGCGCGTTTAGGGGCTACACCTTC.

This clonotype was observed a handful of times. This rearrangement joins TRBV7-2 to TRBJ1-1; TRBD1 matches 7 bases. The junction had 4 bases not matched to a gene; V was cut back by 2 bases and J by 1 base. This CDR3 contains 15 residues. Germline assignment: CDR1 SGHTA and CDR2 FQGNSA. CDR3 DNA: TGTGCCAGCAGCTTATTAGGGACAGAGAACACTGAAGCTTTCTTT. Translation: CASSLLGTENTEAFF.

There are a few counts of this clonotype. Here the CDR3 DNA reads TGTGCCAGCAGTTACTGGGGACTAGCAAAATCCTACGAGCAGTACTTC. It encodes CASSYWGLAKSYEQYF. V and J are TRBV6-5 and TRBJ2-7, with 9 bases fitting TRBD2. V shed 1 base and J 1 base; nucleotides not matched to a gene: 5. Germline CDR1 MNHEY, CDR2 SVGAGI. The CDR3 sequence is 16 residues long.

The genes are TRBV20-1 and TRBJ2-5; TRBD1 or TRBD2 may be the D gene (6 bases each). Germline assignment: CDR1 DFQATT and CDR2 SNEGSKA (reference sequence). V was cut by 6 bases and J by 5 bases, with 22 bases left in between. The CDR3 loop spans 15 amino acids. The CDR3 DNA sequence: TGCAGTGCCGCCATCCCAAGGGGGGTCGGGGAGACCCAGTACTTC. Its translation: CSAAIPRGVGETQYF.

V usage is TRBV7-8 and J usage is TRBJ2-4; TRBD2 is a possible D gene (6 bases). The germline CDR1 and CDR2 sequences are SGHVS and FQNEAQ. V was shortened by 0 bases and J by 7 bases, with 31 bases between the two germline ends. The CDR3 runs to 21 residues. The CDR3 DNA reads TGTGCCAGCAGCTTAGCGAGCCCCGCCCGGGTACGGGGACCTCGGGGGAACATTCAGTACTTC. It specifies CASSLASPARVRGPRGNIQYF.

This clonotype has only a few counts. The chain uses TRBV7-9 and TRBJ2-3, with D possibly TRBD1 on 5 matching bases. Germline lookup yields CDR1 SEHNR and CDR2 FQNEAQ (reference sequence). The CDR3 contains 16 residues. The germline V and J ends were trimmed by 1 base and 4 bases, with 15 bases remaining between them. The DNA for the CDR3 is TGTGCCAGCAGCTTAGAGAGATATTGGGGCCCAGATACGCAGTATTTT. Its translation is CASSLERYWGPDTQYF.

The chain recombines TRBV6-2 or TRBV6-3 with TRBJ1-2; D may be TRBD1 (6 bases). The germline gives CDR1 MNHEY, CDR2 SVGEGT. CDR3 length: 16 residues. Trimming took 0 bases from V and 3 from J, leaving 14 bases between them. The CDR3 spells CASSYSIGQTDYGYTF. CDR3 in DNA: TGTGCCAGCAGTTACTCGATTGGACAGACCGACTATGGCTACACCTTC.

This clonotype has a single count. CDR3 nucleotides: TGTGCCAGTAGTATACAGGGAGACTATGGCTACACCTTC. It is translated as CASSIQGDYGYTF. V usage is TRBV19 and J usage is TRBJ1-2; TRBD1 is a possible D gene (5 bases). Germline V gives CDR1 LNHDA, CDR2 SQIVND (reference sequence). The CDR3 loop spans 13 amino acids. Trimming removed 2 bases from V and 3 bases from J, with 7 bases in between.

This clonotype came up a few times. The chain employs TRBV7-9 and TRBJ2-3; TRBD2 matches at 9 bases. The V gene's germline CDR1 is SEHNR and CDR2 FQNEAQ (reference sequence). V was clipped by 5 bases and J by 2 bases; unmatched bases: 8. The CDR3 contains 16 residues. The CDR3 is CASSPGLATTTDTQYF. DNA of the CDR3: TGTGCCAGCAGCCCGGGACTAGCCACAACCACAGATACGCAGTATTTT.